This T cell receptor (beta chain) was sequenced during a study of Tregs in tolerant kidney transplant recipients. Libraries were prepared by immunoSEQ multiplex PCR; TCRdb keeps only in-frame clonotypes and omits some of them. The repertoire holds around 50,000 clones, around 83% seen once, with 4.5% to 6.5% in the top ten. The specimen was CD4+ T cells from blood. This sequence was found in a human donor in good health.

The CDR3 loop reads CASSLVPSGDQETQYF. In DNA form, the CDR3 reads TGCGCCAGCAGCTTGGTGCCTAGCGGGGACCAAGAGACCCAGTACTTC. V and J are TRBV5-1 and TRBJ2-5; TRBD2 agrees at 9 bases. Germline V gives CDR1 SGHRS, CDR2 YFSETQ. Losses at the gene ends were 0 bases for V and 0 bases for J; bases not matched to a gene: 3. CDR3 length equals 16 residues.